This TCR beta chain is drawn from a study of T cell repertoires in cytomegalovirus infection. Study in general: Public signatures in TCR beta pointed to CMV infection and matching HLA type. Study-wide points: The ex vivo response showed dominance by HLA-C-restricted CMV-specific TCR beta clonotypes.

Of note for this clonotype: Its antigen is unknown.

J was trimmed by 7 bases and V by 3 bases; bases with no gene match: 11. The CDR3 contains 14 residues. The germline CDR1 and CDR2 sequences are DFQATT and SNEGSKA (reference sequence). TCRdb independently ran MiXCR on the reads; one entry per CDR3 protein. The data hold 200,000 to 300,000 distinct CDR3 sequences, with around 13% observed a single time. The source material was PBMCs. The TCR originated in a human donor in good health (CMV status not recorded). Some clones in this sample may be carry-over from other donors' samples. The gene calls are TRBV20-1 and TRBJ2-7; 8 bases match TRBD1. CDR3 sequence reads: CSARAGTGGMEQYF. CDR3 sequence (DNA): TGCAGTGCTAGGGCCGGGACAGGCGGCATGGAGCAGTACTTC.